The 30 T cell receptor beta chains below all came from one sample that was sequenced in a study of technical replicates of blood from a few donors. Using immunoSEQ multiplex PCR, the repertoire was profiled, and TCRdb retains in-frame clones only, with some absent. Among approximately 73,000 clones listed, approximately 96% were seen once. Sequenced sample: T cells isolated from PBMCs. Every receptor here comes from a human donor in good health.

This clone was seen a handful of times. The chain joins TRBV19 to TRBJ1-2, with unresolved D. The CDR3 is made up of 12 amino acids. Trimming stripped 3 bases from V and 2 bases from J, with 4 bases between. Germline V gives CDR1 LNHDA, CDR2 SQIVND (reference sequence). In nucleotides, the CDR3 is TGTGCCAGTAGTATGACAAACTATGGCTACACCTTC. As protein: CASSMTNYGYTF.

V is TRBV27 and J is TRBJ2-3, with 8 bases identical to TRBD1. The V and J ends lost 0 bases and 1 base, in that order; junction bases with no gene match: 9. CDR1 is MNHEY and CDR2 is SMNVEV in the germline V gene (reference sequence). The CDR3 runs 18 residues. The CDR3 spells CASSLSQGDWGGTDTQYF. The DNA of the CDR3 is TGTGCCAGCAGTTTATCACAGGGGGACTGGGGAGGCACAGATACGCAGTATTTT.

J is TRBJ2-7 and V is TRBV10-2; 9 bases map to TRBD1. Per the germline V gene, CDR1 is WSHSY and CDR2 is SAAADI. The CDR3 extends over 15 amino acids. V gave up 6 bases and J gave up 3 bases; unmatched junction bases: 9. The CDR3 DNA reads TGCGCCAGCAGGGGGACAGGGTCATGGGACTACGAGCAGTACTTC. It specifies CASRGTGSWDYEQYF.

The CDR3 DNA follows: TGCGCCAGCAGTGACAGGGGGCTGAACACCGGGGAGCTGTTTTTT. It yields the protein CASSDRGLNTGELFF. The chain uses TRBV10-1 and TRBJ2-2; TRBD1 aligns across 8 bases. Losses at the gene ends were 3 bases for V and 1 base for J; bases not matched to a gene: 1. Germline V CDR1 and CDR2: WNHNN, SYGVQD (reference sequence). The CDR3 spans 15 residues.

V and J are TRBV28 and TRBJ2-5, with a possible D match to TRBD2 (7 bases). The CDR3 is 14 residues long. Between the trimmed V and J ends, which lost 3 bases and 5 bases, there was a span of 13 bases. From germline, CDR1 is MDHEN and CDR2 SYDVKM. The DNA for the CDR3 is TGTGCCAGCAGTTTTCGGGGGGCGCGTGAGACCCAGTACTTC. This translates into CASSFRGARETQYF.

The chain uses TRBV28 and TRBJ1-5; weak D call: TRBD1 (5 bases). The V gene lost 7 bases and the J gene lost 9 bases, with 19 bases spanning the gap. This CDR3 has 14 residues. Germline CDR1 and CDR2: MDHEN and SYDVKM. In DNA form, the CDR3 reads TGTGCCAGCACCCTTAAGGCAGGGCTAAGGCCCCAGCATTTT. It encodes CASTLKAGLRPQHF.

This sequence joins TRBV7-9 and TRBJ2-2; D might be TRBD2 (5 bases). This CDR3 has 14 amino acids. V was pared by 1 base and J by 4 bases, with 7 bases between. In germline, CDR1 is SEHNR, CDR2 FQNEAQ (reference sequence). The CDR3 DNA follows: TGTGCCAGCAGCTTAGTACGGGGCACCGGGGAGCTGTTTTTT. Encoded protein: CASSLVRGTGELFF.

This chain's CDR3 is CATQTGIYGYTF. The CDR3 nucleotides read TGTGCCACCCAGACAGGGATCTATGGCTACACCTTC. This sequence joins TRBV6-5 and TRBJ1-2; TRBD1 matches 7 bases. Losses at the gene ends were 10 bases for V and 4 bases for J; bases not matched to a gene: 6. The germline gives CDR1 MNHEY, CDR2 SVGAGI. CDR3 length: 12 amino acids.

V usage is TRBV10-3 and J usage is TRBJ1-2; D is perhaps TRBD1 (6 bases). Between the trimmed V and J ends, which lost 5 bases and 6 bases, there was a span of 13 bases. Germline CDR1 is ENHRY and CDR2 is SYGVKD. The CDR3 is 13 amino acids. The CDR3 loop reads CAISTGQPNGYTF. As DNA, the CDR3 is TGTGCCATCAGTACAGGACAGCCTAATGGCTACACCTTC.

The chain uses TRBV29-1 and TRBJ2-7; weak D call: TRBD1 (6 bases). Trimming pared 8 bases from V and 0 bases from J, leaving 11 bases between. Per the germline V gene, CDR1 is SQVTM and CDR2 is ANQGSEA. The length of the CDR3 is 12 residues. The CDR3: CSSRDNSYEQYF. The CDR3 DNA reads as TGCAGCTCACGGGACAACTCCTACGAGCAGTACTTC.

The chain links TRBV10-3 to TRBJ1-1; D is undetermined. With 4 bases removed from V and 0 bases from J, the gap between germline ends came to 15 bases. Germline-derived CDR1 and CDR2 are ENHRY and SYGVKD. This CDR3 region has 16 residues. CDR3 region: CAISVTGVKMNTEAFF. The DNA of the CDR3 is TGTGCCATCAGTGTGACCGGGGTAAAAATGAACACTGAAGCTTTCTTT.

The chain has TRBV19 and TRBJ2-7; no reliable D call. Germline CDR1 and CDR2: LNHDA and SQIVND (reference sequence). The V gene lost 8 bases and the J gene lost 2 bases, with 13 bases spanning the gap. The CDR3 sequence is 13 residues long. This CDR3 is CASRGEAAYEQYF. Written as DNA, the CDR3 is TGTGCCAGTCGAGGAGAAGCAGCCTACGAGCAGTACTTC. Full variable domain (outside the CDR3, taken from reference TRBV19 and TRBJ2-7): DGGITQSPKYLFRKEGQNVTLSCEQNLNHDAMYWYRQDPGQGLRLIYYSQIVNDFQKGDIAEGYSVSREKKESFPLTVTSAQKNPTAFYLCASRGEAAYEQYFGPGTRLTVT.

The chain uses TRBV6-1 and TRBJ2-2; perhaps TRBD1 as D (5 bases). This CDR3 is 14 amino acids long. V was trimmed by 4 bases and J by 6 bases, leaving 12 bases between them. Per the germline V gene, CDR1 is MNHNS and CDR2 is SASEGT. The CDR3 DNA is TGTGCCAGCAGTGGTCTAGAAGGGGCCGGGGAGCTGTTTTTT. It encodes CASSGLEGAGELFF.

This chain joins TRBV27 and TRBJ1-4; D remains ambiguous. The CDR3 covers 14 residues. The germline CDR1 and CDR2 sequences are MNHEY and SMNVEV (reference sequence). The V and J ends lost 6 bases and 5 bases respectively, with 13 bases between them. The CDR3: CASRFRGLNEKLFF. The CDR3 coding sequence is TGTGCCAGCAGATTCCGGGGTTTGAATGAAAAACTGTTTTTT.

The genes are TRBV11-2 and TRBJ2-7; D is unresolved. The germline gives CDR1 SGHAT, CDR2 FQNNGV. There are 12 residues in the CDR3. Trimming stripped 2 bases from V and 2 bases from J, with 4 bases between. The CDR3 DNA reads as TGTGCCAGCAGCTTATTAACCTACGAGCAGTACTTC. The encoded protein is CASSLLTYEQYF.

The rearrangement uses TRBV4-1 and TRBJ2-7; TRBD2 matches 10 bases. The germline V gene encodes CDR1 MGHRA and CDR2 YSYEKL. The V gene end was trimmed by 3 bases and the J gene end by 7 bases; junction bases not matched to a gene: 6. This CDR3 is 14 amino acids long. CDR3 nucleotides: TGCGCCAGCAGCCAGACTCTAGCGGGAGTTGAGCAGTACTTC. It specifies CASSQTLAGVEQYF.

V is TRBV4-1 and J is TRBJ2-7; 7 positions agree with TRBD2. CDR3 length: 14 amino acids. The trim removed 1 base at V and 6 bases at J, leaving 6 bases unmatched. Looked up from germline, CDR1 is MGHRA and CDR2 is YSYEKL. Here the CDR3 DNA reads TGCGCCAGCAGCCAAGCGGGAGGTAAAGGCGAGCAGTACTTC. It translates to CASSQAGGKGEQYF.

The CDR3 spells CASTPRPGTYEQYF. The CDR3 DNA follows: TGTGCCAGCACCCCCCGCCCGGGAACCTACGAGCAGTACTTC. The chain is built from TRBV5-8 and TRBJ2-7; TRBD2 might be the D (5 bases). This CDR3 has 14 amino acids. Trimming pared 6 bases from V and 2 bases from J, leaving 15 bases between. Germline CDR1 and CDR2: SGHTS and YDEGEE.

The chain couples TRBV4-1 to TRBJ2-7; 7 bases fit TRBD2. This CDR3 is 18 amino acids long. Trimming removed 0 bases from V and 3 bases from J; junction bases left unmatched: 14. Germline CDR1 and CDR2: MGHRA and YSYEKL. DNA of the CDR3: TGCGCCAGCAGCCAAGATTACCCCAGGCGGGAGTTACACTACGAGCAGTACTTC. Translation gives CASSQDYPRRELHYEQYF.

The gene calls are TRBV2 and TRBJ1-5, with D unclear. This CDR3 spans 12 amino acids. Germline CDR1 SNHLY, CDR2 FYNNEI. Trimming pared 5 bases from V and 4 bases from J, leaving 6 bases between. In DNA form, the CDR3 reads TGTGCCAGCAGTAGCGGGAATCAGCCCCAGCATTTT. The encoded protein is CASSSGNQPQHF. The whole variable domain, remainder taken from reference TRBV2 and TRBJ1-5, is EPEVTQTPSHQVTQMGQEVILRCVPISNHLYFYWYRQILGQKVEFLVSFYNNEISEKSEIFDDQFSVERPDGSNFTLKIRSTKLEDSAMYFCASSSGNQPQHFGDGTRLSIL.

CDR3 protein: CASSQTSAEQFF. The CDR3 region has the DNA TGTGCCAGCAGCCAGACATCGGCTGAGCAGTTCTTC. The V gene is TRBV13, the J gene TRBJ2-1; D is unclear. Looked up from germline, CDR1 is PRHDT and CDR2 is FYEKMQ (reference sequence). The CDR3 has 12 residues. Trimming took 5 bases from V and 9 from J, leaving 11 bases between them.

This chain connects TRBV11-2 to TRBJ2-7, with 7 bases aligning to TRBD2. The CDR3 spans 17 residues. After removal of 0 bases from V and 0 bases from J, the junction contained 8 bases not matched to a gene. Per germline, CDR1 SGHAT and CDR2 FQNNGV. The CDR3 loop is CASSLDQWASGSYEQYF. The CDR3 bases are TGTGCCAGCAGCTTAGATCAGTGGGCTAGCGGCTCCTACGAGCAGTACTTC.

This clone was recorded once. CDR3 region: CASRTGHEQYF. The CDR3 nucleotides read TGTGCCAGCCGAACAGGGCACGAGCAGTACTTC. The rearrangement joins TRBV4-2 to TRBJ2-7; tentatively, D is TRBD1 (6 bases). Deletions cut 8 bases from V and 5 bases from J, with 10 bases between. CDR1 and CDR2 (germline): LGHNA, YNFKEQ. The CDR3 is made up of 11 amino acids.

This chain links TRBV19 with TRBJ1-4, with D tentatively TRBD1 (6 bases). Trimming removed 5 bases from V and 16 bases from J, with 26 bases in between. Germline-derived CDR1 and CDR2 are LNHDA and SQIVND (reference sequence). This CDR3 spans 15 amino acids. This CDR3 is CASSSRGADSVLWFF. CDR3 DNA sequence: TGTGCCAGTAGTTCCCGGGGGGCGGACTCGGTTTTATGGTTTTTT.

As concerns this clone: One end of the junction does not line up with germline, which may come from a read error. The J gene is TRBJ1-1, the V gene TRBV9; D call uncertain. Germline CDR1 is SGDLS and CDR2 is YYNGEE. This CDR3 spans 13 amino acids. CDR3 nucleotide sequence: TGTGCCAGCAGTGTAGAAGCGGGAACTGAAGCTTTCTTT. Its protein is CASSVEAGTEAFF.

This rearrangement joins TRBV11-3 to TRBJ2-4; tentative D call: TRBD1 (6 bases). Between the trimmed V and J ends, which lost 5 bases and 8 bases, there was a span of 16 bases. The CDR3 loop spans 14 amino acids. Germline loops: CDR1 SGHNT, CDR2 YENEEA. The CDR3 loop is CASSPGAGADIQYF. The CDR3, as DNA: TGTGCCAGCAGCCCTGGGGCAGGGGCGGACATTCAGTACTTC.

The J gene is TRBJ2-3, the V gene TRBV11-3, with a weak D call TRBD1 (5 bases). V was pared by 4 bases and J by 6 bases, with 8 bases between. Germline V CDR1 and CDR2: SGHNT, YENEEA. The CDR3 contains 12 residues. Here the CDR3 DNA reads TGTGCCAGCAGCTCCAACAGGGATACGCAGTATTTT. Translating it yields CASSSNRDTQYF.

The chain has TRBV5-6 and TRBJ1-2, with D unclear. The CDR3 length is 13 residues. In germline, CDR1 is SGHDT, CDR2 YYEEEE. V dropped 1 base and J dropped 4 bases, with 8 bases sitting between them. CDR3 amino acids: CASSLTSSYGYTF. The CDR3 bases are TGTGCCAGCAGCTTGACCAGTTCCTATGGCTACACCTTC.

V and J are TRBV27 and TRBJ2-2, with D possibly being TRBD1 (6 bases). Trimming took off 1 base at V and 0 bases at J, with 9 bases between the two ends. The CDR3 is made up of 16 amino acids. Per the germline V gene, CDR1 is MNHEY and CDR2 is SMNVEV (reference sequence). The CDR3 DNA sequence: TGTGCCAGCAGTTTATATTCAGGGGCGAACACCGGGGAGCTGTTTTTT. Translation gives CASSLYSGANTGELFF.

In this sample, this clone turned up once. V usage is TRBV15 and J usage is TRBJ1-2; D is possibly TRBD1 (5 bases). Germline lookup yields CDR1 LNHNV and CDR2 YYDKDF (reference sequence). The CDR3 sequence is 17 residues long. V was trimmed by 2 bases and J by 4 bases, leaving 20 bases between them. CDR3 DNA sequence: TGTGCCACCAGCAGACTTCCTAACAGGTTCGGGTCCTATGGCTACACCTTC. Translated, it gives CATSRLPNRFGSYGYTF.